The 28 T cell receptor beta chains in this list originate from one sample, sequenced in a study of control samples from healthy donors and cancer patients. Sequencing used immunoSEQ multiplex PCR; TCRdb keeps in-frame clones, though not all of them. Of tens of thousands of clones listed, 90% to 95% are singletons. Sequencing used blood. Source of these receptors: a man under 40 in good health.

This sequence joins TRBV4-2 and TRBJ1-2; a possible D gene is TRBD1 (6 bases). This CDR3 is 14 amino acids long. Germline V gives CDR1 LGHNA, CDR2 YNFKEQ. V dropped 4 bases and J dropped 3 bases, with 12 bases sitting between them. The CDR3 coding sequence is TGTGCCAGCAGCCTCGAAAACAGGGACTATGGCTACACCTTC. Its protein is CASSLENRDYGYTF.

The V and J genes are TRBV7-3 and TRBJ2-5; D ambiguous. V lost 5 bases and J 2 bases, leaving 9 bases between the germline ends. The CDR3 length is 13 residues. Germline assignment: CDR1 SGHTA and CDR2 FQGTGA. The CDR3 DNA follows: TGTGCCAGCAGCCCCGGCGCTCAAGAGACCCAGTACTTC. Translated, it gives CASSPGAQETQYF.

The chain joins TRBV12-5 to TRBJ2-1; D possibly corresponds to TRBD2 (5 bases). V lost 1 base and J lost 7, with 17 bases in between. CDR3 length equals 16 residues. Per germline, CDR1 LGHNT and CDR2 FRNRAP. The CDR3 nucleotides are TGTGCTAGTGGTTTGGCCTACGCCCCCCCGGGGAATGAGCAGTTCTTC. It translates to CASGLAYAPPGNEQFF.

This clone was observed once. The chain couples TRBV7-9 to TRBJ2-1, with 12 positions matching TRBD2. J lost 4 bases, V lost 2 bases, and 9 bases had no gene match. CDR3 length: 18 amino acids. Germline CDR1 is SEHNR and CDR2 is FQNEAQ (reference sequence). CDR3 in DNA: TGTGCCAGCAGCTTACCTCTTCGACTAGCGGGGGTATACAATGAGCAGTTCTTC. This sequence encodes CASSLPLRLAGVYNEQFF.

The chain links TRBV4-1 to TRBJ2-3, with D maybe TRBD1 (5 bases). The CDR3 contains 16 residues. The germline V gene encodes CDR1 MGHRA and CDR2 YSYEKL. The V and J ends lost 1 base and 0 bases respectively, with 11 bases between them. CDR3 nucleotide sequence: TGCGCCAGCAGCCAAGTACAGGTTACTAGCACAGATACGCAGTATTTT. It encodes CASSQVQVTSTDTQYF.

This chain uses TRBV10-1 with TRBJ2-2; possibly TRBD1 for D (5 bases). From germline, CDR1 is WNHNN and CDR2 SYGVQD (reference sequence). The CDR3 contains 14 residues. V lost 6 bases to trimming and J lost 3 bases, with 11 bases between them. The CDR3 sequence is CASSDRPDTGELFF. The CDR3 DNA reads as TGCGCCAGCAGCGACAGACCAGACACCGGGGAGCTGTTTTTT.

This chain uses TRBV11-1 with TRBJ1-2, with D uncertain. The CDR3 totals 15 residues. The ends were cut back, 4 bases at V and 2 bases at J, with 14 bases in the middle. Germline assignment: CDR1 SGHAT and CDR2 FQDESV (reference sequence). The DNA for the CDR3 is TGTGCCAGCAGCTCCCGCGGGCCCGGGAACTATGGCTACACCTTC. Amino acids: CASSSRGPGNYGYTF.

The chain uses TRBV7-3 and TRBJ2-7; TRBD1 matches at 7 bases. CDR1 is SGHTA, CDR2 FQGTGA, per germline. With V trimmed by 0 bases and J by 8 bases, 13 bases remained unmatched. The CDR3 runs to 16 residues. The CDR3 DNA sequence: TGTGCCAGCAGCTTAACGGAAGGAGACAGGGAACATAAGCAGTACTTC. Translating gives CASSLTEGDREHKQYF.

The CDR3 DNA reads as TGCAGCGACAGGGGCTACGAGCAGTACTTC. It yields the protein CSDRGYEQYF. The V call is TRBV29-1, the J call TRBJ2-7; 7 nucleotides line up with TRBD1. The length of the CDR3 is 10 residues. V gave up 7 bases and J gave up 3 bases; unmatched junction bases: 0. The germline V gene has CDR1 SQVTM and CDR2 ANQGSEA.

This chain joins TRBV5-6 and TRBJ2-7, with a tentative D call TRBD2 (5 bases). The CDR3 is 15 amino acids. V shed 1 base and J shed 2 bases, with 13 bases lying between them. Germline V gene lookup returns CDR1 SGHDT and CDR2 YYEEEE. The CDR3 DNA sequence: TGTGCCAGCAGCTTGCCGGGATTTGGGACCTACGAGCAGTACTTC. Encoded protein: CASSLPGFGTYEQYF.

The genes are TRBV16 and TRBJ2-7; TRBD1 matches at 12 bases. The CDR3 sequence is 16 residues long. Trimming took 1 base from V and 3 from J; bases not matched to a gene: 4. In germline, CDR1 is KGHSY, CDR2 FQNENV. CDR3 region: CASSQWGQGAGYEQYF. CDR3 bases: TGTGCCAGCAGCCAATGGGGACAGGGGGCGGGCTACGAGCAGTACTTC.

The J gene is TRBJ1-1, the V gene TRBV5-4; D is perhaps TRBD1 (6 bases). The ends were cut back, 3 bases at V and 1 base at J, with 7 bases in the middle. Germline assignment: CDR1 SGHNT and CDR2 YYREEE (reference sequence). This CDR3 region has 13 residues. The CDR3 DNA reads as TGTGCCAGCAGCTGGGACAAGAACACTGAAGCTTTCTTT. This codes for CASSWDKNTEAFF. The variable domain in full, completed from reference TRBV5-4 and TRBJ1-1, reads ETGVTQSPTHLIKTRGQQVTLRCSSQSGHNTVSWYQQALGQGPQFIFQYYREEENGRGNFPPRFSGLQFPNYSSELNVNALELDDSALYLCASSWDKNTEAFFGQGTRLTVV.

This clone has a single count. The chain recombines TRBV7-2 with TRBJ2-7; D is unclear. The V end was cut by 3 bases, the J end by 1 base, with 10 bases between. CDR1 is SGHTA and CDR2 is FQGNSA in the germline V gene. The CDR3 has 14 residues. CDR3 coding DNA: TGTGCCAGCAGCTTCGATCGGAGATCCTACGAGCAGTACTTC. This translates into CASSFDRRSYEQYF.

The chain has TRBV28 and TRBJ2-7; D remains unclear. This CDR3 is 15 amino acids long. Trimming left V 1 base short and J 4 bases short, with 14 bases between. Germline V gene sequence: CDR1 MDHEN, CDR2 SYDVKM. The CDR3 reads CASSLSLGLGYEQYF. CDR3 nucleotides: TGTGCCAGCAGTTTATCGCTGGGTTTAGGATACGAGCAGTACTTC.

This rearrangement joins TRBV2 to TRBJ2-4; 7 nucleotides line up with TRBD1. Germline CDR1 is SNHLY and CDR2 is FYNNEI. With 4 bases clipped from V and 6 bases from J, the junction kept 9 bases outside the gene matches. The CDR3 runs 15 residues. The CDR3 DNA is TGTGCCAGCAGTGTTGACAGGGATACAAGAAACATTCAGTACTTC. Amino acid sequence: CASSVDRDTRNIQYF.

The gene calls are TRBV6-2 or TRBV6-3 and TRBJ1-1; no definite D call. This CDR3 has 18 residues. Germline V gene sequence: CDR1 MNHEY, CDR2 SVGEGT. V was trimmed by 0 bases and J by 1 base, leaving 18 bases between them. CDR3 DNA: TGTGCCAGCAGTTACTCGAAGGATTGGAGGGCGCGGAACACTGAAGCTTTCTTT. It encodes CASSYSKDWRARNTEAFF.

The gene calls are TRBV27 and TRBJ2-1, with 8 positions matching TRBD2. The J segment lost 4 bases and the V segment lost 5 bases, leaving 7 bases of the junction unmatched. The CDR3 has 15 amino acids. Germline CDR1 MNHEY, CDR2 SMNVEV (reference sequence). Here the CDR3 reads CASSQLAGIYNEQFF. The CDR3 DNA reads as TGTGCCAGCAGTCAGTTAGCGGGAATTTACAATGAGCAGTTCTTC.

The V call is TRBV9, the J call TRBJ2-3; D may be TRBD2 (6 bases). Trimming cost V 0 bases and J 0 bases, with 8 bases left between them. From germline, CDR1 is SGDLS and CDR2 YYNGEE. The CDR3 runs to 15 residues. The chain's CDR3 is CASSVVSGSTDTQYF. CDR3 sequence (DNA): TGTGCCAGCAGCGTAGTCAGCGGGAGCACAGATACGCAGTATTTT.

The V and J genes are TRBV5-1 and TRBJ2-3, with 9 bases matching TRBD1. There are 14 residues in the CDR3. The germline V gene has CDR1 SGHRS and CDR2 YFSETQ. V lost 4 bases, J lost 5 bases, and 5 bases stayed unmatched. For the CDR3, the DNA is TGCGCCAGCAGCAAGGACAGGGGACGAGATACGCAGTATTTT. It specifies CASSKDRGRDTQYF. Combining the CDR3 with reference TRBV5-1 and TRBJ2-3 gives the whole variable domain KAGVTQTPRYLIKTRGQQVTLSCSPISGHRSVSWYQQTPGQGLQFLFEYFSETQRNKGNFPGRFSGRQFSNSRSEMNVSTLELGDSALYLCASSKDRGRDTQYFGPGTRLTVL.

Here the CDR3 reads CASSLPWGDTEAFF. CDR3 DNA: TGTGCCAGCAGTTTACCCTGGGGGGACACTGAAGCTTTCTTT. J is TRBJ1-1 and V is TRBV28, with D possibly being TRBD1 (5 bases). Trimming took off 2 bases at V and 3 bases at J, with 10 bases between the two ends. This CDR3 is built from 14 residues. Germline values: CDR1 MDHEN, CDR2 SYDVKM.

CDR3 protein: CASSQAWLGPYNEQFF. As DNA, the CDR3 is TGTGCCAGCAGCCAAGCTTGGTTGGGACCCTACAATGAGCAGTTCTTC. V and J are TRBV14 and TRBJ2-1, with D perhaps matching TRBD1 or TRBD2 (5 bases each). Looked up from germline, CDR1 is SGHDN and CDR2 is FVKESK. This CDR3 is 16 amino acids long. V lost 1 base and J 2 bases, leaving 12 bases between the germline ends.

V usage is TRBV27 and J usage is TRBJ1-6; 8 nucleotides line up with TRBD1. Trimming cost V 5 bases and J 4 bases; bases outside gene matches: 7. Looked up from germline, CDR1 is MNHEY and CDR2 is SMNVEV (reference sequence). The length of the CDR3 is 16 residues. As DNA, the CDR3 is TGTGCCAGCAGTGAGCAGGGGGCACAGTATAATTCACCCCTCCACTTT. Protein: CASSEQGAQYNSPLHF.

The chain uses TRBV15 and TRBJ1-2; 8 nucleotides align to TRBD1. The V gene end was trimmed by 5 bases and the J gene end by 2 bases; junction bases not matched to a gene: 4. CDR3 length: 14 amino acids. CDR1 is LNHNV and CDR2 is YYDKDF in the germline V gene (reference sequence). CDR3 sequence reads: CATSQGARNYGYTF. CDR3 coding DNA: TGTGCCACCAGCCAGGGGGCGCGGAACTATGGCTACACCTTC.

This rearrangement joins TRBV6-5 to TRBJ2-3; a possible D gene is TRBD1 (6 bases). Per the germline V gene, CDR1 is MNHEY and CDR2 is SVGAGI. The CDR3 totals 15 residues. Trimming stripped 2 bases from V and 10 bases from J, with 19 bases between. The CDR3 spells CASSYRAGARAAQYF. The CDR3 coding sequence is TGTGCCAGCAGTTACAGGGCAGGGGCCAGGGCAGCGCAGTATTTT.

The CDR3 reads CASGLALPTYNEQFF. DNA of the CDR3: TGTGCCAGCGGACTAGCGCTCCCCACCTACAATGAGCAGTTCTTC. The gene calls are TRBV28 and TRBJ2-1, with 9 bases that match TRBD2. V was clipped by 8 bases and J by 2 bases; unmatched bases: 7. The CDR3 loop spans 15 amino acids. CDR1 and CDR2 from the germline V gene are MDHEN and SYDVKM.

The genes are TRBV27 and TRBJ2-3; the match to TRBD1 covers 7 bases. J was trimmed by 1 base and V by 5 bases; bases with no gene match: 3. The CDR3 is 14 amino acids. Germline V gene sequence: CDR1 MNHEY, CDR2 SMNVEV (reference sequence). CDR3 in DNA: TGTGCCAGCAGTCGGGACAGCCGCACAGATACGCAGTATTTT. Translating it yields CASSRDSRTDTQYF.

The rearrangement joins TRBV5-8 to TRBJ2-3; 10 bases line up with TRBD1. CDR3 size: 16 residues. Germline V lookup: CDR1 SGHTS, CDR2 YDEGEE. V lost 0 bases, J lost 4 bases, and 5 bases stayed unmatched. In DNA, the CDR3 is TGTGCCAGCAGCTTGGTTGGGACAGGGGCAGCAGATACGCAGTATTTT. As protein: CASSLVGTGAADTQYF.

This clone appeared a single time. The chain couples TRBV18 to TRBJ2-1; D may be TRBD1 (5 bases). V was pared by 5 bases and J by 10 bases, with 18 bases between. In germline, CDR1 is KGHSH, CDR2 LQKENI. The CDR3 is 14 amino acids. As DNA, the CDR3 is TGTGCCAGCTCAACAGGACCCCCGCCGCGGGAGCAGTTCTTC. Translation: CASSTGPPPREQFF.